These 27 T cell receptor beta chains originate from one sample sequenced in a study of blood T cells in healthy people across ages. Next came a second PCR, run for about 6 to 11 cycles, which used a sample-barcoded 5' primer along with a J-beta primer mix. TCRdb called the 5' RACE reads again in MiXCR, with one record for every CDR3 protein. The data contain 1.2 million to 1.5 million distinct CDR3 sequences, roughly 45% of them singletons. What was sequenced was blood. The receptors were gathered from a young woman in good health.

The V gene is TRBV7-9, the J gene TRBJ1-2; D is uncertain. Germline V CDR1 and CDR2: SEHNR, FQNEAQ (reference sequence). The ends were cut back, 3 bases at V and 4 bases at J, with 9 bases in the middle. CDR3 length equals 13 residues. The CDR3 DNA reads TGTGCCAGCAGCTTTTTGCAGAGCTATGGCTACACCTTC. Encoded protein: CASSFLQSYGYTF.

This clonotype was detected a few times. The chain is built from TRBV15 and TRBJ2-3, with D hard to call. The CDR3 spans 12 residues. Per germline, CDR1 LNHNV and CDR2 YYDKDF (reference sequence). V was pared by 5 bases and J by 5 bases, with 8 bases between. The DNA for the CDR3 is TGTGCCACCAGCGCGCGAGAAGATACGCAGTATTTT. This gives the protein CATSAREDTQYF.

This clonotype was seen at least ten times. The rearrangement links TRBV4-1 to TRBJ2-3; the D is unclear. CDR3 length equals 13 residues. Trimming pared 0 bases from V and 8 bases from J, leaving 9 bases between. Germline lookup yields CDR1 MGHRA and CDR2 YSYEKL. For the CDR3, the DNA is TGCGCCAGCAGCCAAGAGTACAGTCGTACGCAGTATTTT. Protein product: CASSQEYSRTQYF.

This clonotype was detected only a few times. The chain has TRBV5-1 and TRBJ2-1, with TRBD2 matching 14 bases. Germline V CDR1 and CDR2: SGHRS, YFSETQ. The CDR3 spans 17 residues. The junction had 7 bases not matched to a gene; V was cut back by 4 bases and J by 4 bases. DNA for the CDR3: TGCGCCAGCAGCCCGCCCGGACTAGCGGGAGGTTACAATGAGCAGTTCTTC. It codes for CASSPPGLAGGYNEQFF.

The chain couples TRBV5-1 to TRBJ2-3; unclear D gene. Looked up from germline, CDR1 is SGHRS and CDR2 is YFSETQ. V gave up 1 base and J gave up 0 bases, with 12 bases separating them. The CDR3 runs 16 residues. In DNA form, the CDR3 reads TGCGCCAGCAGCTTGCTTCGGGTAACTAGCACAGATACGCAGTATTTT. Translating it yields CASSLLRVTSTDTQYF.

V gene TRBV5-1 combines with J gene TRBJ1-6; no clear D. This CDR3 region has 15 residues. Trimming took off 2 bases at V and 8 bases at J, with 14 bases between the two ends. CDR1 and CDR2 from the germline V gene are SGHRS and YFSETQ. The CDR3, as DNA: TGCGCCAGCAGCTTAGGCCGGCGGAGCGATTCACCCCTCCACTTT. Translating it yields CASSLGRRSDSPLHF.

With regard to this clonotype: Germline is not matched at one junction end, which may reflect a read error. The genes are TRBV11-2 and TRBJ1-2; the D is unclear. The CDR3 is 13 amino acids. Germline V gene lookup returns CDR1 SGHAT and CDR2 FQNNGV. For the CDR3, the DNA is TGTGCCAGCAGCGTAGATCACCAGGTTGGCTACACCTTC. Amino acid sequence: CASSVDHQVGYTF.

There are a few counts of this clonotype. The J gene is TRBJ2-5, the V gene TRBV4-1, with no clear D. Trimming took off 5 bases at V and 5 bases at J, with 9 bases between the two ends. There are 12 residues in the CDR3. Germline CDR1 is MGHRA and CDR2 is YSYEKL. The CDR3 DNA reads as TGCGCCAGCAGCGGGTCGTGGGAGACCCAGTACTTC. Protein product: CASSGSWETQYF.

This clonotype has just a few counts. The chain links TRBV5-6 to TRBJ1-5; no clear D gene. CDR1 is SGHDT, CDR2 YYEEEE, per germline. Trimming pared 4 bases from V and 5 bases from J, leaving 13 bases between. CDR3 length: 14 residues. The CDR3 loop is CASSRTGKDQPQHF. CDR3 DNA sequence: TGTGCCAGCAGCCGTACCGGGAAAGATCAGCCCCAGCATTTT.

The CDR3 coding sequence is TGTGCCAGCAGCTCAGAATTGGGCGCTCGCAATCAGCCCCAGCATTTT. Protein product: CASSSELGARNQPQHF. This chain uses TRBV7-2 with TRBJ1-5, with D unclear. The CDR3 is made up of 16 amino acids. Trimming removed 4 bases from V and 2 bases from J, with 15 bases in between. The V gene's germline CDR1 is SGHTA and CDR2 FQGNSA. The variable domain in full, with the rest retrieved from reference TRBV7-2 and TRBJ1-5, is GAGVSQSPSNKVTEKGKDVELRCDPISGHTALYWYRQSLGQGLEFLIYFQGNSAPDKSGLPSDRFSAERTGGSVSTLTIQRTQQEDSAVYLCASSSELGARNQPQHFGDGTRLSIL.

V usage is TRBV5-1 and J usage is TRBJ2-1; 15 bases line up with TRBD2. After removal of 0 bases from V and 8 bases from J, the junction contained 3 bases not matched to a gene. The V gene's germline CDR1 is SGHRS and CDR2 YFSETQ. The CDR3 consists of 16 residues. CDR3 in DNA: TGCGCCAGCAGCTTGGGGACTAGCGGGGGGGGCGATGAGCAGTTCTTC. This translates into CASSLGTSGGGDEQFF.

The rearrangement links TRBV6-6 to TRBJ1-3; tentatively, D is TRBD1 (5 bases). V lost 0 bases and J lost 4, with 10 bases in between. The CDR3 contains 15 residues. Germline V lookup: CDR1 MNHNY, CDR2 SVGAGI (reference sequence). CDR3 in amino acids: CASSYSAGTGNTIYF. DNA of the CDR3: TGTGCCAGCAGTTACTCAGCAGGGACCGGAAACACCATATATTTT.

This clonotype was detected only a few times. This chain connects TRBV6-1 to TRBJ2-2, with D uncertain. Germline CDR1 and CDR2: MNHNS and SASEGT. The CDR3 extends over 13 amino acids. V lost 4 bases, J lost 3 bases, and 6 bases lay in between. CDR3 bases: TGTGCCAGCAGTGTAGTAGACACCGGGGAGCTGTTTTTT. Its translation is CASSVVDTGELFF.

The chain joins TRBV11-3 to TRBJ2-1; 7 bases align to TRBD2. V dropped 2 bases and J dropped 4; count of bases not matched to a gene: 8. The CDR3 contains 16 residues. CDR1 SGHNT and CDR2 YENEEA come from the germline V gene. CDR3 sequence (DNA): TGTGCCAGCAGCTTATCCGTGAGCGGGGATTACAATGAGCAGTTCTTC. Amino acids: CASSLSVSGDYNEQFF.

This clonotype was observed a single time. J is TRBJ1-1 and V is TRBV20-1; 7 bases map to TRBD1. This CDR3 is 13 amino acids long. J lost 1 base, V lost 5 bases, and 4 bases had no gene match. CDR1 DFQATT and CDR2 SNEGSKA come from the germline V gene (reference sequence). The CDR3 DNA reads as TGCAGTGCTTTACAGGGGTCGAACACTGAAGCTTTCTTT. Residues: CSALQGSNTEAFF.

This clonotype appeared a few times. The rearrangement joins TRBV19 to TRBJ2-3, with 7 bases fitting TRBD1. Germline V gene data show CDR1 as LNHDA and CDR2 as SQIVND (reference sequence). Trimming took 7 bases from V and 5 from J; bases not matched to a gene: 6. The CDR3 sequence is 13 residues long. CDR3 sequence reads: CASTPDRLDTQYF. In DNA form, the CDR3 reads TGTGCCAGTACTCCGGACAGGCTAGATACGCAGTATTTT.

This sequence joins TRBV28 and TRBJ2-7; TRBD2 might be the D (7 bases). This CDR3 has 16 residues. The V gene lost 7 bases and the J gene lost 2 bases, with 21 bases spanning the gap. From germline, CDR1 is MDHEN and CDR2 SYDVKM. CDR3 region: CASTTRRGAGTYEQYF. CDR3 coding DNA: TGTGCCAGCACCACCCGACGGGGGGCTGGGACCTACGAGCAGTACTTC.

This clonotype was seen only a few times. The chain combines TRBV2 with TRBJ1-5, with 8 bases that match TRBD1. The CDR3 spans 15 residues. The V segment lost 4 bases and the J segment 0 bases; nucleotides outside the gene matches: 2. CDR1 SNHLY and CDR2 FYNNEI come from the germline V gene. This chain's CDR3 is CASSGQGYSNQPQHF. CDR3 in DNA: TGTGCCAGCAGTGGACAGGGGTATAGCAATCAGCCCCAGCATTTT.

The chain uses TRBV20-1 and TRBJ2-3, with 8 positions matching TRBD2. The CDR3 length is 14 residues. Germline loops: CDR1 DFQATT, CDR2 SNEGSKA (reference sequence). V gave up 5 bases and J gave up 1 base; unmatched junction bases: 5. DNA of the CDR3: TGCAGTGCTGGCCAGACTAGCGGCACAGATACGCAGTATTTT. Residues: CSAGQTSGTDTQYF.

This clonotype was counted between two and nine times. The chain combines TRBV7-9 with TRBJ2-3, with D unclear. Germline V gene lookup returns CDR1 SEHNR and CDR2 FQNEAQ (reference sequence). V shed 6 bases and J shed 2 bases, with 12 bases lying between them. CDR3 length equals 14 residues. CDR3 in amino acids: CASRDPGNTDTQYF. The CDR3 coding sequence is TGTGCCAGCAGAGACCCGGGCAACACAGATACGCAGTATTTT.

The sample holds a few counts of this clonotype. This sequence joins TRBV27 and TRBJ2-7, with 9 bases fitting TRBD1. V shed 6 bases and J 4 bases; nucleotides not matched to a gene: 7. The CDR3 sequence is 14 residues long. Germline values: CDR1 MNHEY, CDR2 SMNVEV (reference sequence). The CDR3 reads CASRLTGGLYEQYF. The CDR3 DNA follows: TGTGCCAGCAGGCTGACAGGGGGTCTTTACGAGCAGTACTTC.

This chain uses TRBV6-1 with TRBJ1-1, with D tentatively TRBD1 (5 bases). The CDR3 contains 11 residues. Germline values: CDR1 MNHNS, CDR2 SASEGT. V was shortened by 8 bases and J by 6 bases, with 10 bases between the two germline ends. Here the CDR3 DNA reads TGTGCCAGCCTGAGGGGCGCTGAAGCTTTCTTT. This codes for CASLRGAEAFF.

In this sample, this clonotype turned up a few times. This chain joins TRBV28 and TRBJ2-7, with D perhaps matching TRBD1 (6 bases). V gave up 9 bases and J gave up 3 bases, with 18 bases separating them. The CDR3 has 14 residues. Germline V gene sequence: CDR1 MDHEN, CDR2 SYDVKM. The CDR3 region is CASEPGHSLYEQYF. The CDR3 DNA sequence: TGTGCCAGTGAACCGGGACATTCCCTCTACGAGCAGTACTTC.

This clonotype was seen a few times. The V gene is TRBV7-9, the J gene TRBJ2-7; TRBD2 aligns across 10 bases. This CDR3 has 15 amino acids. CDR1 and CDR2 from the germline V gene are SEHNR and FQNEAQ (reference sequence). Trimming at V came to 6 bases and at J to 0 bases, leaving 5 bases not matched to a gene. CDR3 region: CASRRTSGPSYEQYF. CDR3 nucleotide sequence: TGTGCCAGCAGGCGGACTAGCGGCCCCTCCTACGAGCAGTACTTC.

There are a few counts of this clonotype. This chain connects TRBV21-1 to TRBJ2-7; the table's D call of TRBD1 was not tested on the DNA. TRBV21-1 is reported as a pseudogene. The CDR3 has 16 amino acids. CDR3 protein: CASSSWDRETTYEQYF. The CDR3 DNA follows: TGTGCCAGCAGCTCATGGGACAGAGAAACAACCTACGAGCAGTACTTC.

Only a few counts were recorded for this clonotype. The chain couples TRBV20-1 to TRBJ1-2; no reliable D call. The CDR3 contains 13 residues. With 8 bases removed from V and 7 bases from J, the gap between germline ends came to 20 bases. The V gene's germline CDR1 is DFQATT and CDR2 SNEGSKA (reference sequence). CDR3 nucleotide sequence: TGCAGTCGAGACGGACCATTAAAGCGTGGCTACACCTTC. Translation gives CSRDGPLKRGYTF.

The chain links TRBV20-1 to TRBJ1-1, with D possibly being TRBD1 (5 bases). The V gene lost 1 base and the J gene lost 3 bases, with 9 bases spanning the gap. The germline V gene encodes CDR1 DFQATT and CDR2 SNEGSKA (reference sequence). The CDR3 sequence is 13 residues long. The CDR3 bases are TGCAGTGCTAGAGGGGAGGGACACACTGAAGCTTTCTTT. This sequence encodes CSARGEGHTEAFF.